This entry lists 24 T cell receptor beta chains sequenced from one sample in a study of molecular identifiers for immune sequencing clone quantification. Each CDR3 protein is one row after TCRdb ran MiXCR on the PCR reads. The table has approximately 630,000 distinct CDR3 sequences, over 25% seen once. Sequencing used naive CD8+ T cells from blood, with Jurkat cell RNA spiked in. Subset specified: FACS-sorted CD8+CD4-CCR7+CD45RA+ naive T cells. The receptors stem from a human donor in good health. Some libraries in this study had Jurkat cell RNA spiked in.

The chain combines TRBV28 with TRBJ2-5; 8 bases line up with TRBD1. The CDR3 is 17 amino acids. J lost 4 bases, V lost 5 bases, and 15 bases had no gene match. Per the germline V gene, CDR1 is MDHEN and CDR2 is SYDVKM. CDR3 region: CASSPTDRTGWGETQYF. In DNA form, the CDR3 reads TGTGCCAGCAGTCCCACTGATAGGACAGGGTGGGGAGAGACCCAGTACTTC.

This clonotype was seen more than once but under ten times. V and J are TRBV4-3 and TRBJ1-6; D remains unclear. CDR1 is LGHNA and CDR2 is YSLEER in the germline V gene. This CDR3 comprises 16 residues. Trimming removed 0 bases from V and 6 bases from J, with 12 bases in between. CDR3 in amino acids: CASSQDRAGLNSPLHF. CDR3 bases: TGCGCCAGCAGCCAAGATCGCGCAGGACTTAATTCACCCCTCCACTTT.

On this clonotype itself: At one end, the junction sequence differs from germline, possibly due to a read error. The genes are TRBV25-1 and TRBJ2-3; D uncertain. Germline loops: CDR1 MGHDK, CDR2 SYGVNS. This CDR3 is built from 13 residues. The CDR3 loop reads CASSEGLTDTHYF. The CDR3 DNA reads as TGTGCCAGCAGTGAAGGGCTCACAGATACGCATTATTTT.

The V call is TRBV27, the J call TRBJ2-1; D might be TRBD1 or TRBD2, each matching 5 bases. V lost 3 bases and J lost 8, with 14 bases in between. CDR1 is MNHEY, CDR2 SMNVEV, per germline (reference sequence). This CDR3 has 14 amino acids. The CDR3 nucleotides read TGTGCCAGCAGTTTGAGGCAGGGAGTCTATGAGCAGTTCTTC. It encodes CASSLRQGVYEQFF.

The rearrangement links TRBV9 to TRBJ2-2; 10 bases agree with TRBD2. After removal of 1 base from V and 4 bases from J, the junction contained 7 bases not matched to a gene. Germline V gene sequence: CDR1 SGDLS, CDR2 YYNGEE. CDR3 length equals 17 residues. The CDR3 region is CASSVPAGGPATGELFF. The CDR3 bases are TGTGCCAGCAGCGTACCAGCGGGAGGGCCCGCCACCGGGGAGCTGTTTTTT.

The rearrangement joins TRBV7-2 to TRBJ2-1; 9 nucleotides align to TRBD2. This CDR3 is 15 amino acids long. V shed 0 bases, J shed 9 bases, and the junction held 6 bases outside the gene matches. Germline CDR1 is SGHTA and CDR2 is FQGNSA. CDR3 coding DNA: TGTGCCAGCAGCTTAGCGGGCGGGAGGGCCGGTGAGCAGTTCTTC. Its protein product is CASSLAGGRAGEQFF.

Worth noting for this clonotype: This sequence may be a read error, since a much larger clone differs from it by one base. The rearrangement uses TRBV7-9 and TRBJ2-6; D is possibly TRBD2 (6 bases). The CDR3 sequence is 15 residues long. CDR1 is SEHNR, CDR2 FQNEAQ, per germline (reference sequence). The V end lost 8 bases, the J end lost 4 bases, and 15 bases lay between the germline ends. CDR3 DNA sequence: TGTGCCAGCGGCGCGGGGATGTCGGGGGCCAACGTCCTGACTTTC. Translation: CASGAGMSGANVLTF.

This clonotype was observed many times. The CDR3 nucleotides are TGTGCCAGCAGCTCAGGCCGGGACAGGGCATACAATGAGCAGTTCTTC. Its protein is CASSSGRDRAYNEQFF. The rearrangement joins TRBV11-2 to TRBJ2-1; TRBD1 matches 9 bases. V lost 4 bases, J lost 4 bases, and 8 bases stayed unmatched. Germline loops: CDR1 SGHAT, CDR2 FQNNGV. The CDR3 consists of 16 residues.

In the case of this clonotype: Germline is not matched at one junction end, which may reflect a read error. The chain employs TRBV5-4 and TRBJ2-3; no clear D. The CDR3 spans 15 residues. The germline V gene encodes CDR1 SGHNT and CDR2 YYREEE (reference sequence). CDR3 bases: TGTGCCGGCAGCCCCGGGCTAGTCGGCACAGATACGCAGTATTTT. This encodes CAGSPGLVGTDTQYF.

This rearrangement joins TRBV11-2 to TRBJ1-6; TRBD1 matches 7 bases. The CDR3 is made up of 16 amino acids. The V and J ends lost 4 bases and 3 bases, in that order; junction bases with no gene match: 6. Germline V gene data show CDR1 as SGHAT and CDR2 as FQNNGV. The CDR3 DNA reads TGTGCCAGCAGCTCCTCGGACAGGATCTATAATTCACCCCTCCACTTT. The encoded protein is CASSSSDRIYNSPLHF. The full variable domain, with the rest looked up from reference TRBV11-2 and TRBJ1-6, is EAGVAQSPRYKIIEKRQSVAFWCNPISGHATLYWYQQILGQGPKLLIQFQNNGVVDDSQLPKDRFSAERLKGVDSTLKIQPAKLEDSAVYLCASSSSDRIYNSPLHFGNGTRLTVT.

There are a few counts of this clonotype. V is TRBV27 and J is TRBJ2-5, with D unresolved. V shed 4 bases and J shed 4 bases, with 13 bases lying between them. In germline, CDR1 is MNHEY, CDR2 SMNVEV (reference sequence). The CDR3 totals 14 residues. The DNA of the CDR3 is TGTGCCAGCAGTTACCTAGGCGAGACAGAGACCCAGTACTTC. Translating it yields CASSYLGETETQYF.

J is TRBJ2-1 and V is TRBV3-1, with a weak D call TRBD2 (6 bases). The CDR3 covers 13 residues. The V end was cut by 5 bases, the J end by 3 bases, with 8 bases between. Germline V gene sequence: CDR1 LGHDT, CDR2 YNNKEL (reference sequence). CDR3 sequence reads: CASSWTIYNEQFF. CDR3 in DNA: TGTGCCAGCAGCTGGACTATCTACAATGAGCAGTTCTTC.

This clonotype came up many times. V gene TRBV12-3 or TRBV12-4 combines with J gene TRBJ2-5; D remains ambiguous. Trimming stripped 0 bases from V and 0 bases from J, with 8 bases between. The CDR3 extends over 15 amino acids. The CDR3 DNA follows: TGTGCCAGCAGTTTAGCACTCGGGTACCAAGAGACCCAGTACTTC. It translates to CASSLALGYQETQYF.

This clonotype appeared many times. The J gene is TRBJ1-2, the V gene TRBV14, with D tentatively TRBD1 (5 bases). CDR3 length: 14 residues. Trimming took off 4 bases at V and 6 bases at J, with 15 bases between the two ends. CDR1 SGHDN and CDR2 FVKESK come from the germline V gene. CDR3: CASSPLGRSNGYTF. In DNA form, the CDR3 reads TGTGCCAGCAGCCCCTTGGGACGGAGCAATGGCTACACCTTC.

This clonotype was recorded at least ten times. The rearrangement links TRBV20-1 to TRBJ2-5; perhaps TRBD2 as D (6 bases). Per the germline V gene, CDR1 is DFQATT and CDR2 is SNEGSKA (reference sequence). The CDR3 contains 15 residues. Trimming shortened V by 6 bases and J by 0 bases, and 17 bases separated the two germline ends. CDR3 nucleotide sequence: TGCAGTGCACGGGGCAGGGACTCCAACCAAGAGACCCAGTACTTC. Residues: CSARGRDSNQETQYF.

The chain uses TRBV5-4 and TRBJ2-2, with TRBD2 matching over 13 bases. CDR3 length equals 19 residues. CDR1 is SGHNT, CDR2 YYREEE, per germline (reference sequence). V gave up 0 bases and J gave up 0 bases; unmatched junction bases: 5. This chain's CDR3 is CASSLGGLAGMTNTGELFF. The CDR3 DNA reads as TGTGCCAGCAGCTTGGGGGGACTAGCGGGGATGACGAACACCGGGGAGCTGTTTTTT.

The rearrangement links TRBV19 to TRBJ2-5; no clear D gene. With 3 bases removed from V and 2 bases from J, the gap between germline ends came to 7 bases. Germline CDR1 and CDR2: LNHDA and SQIVND (reference sequence). The CDR3 length is 13 residues. In DNA form, the CDR3 reads TGTGCCAGTAGTATGAGACTGCAAGAGACCCAGTACTTC. It translates to CASSMRLQETQYF.

This clonotype appeared many times. This chain uses TRBV29-1 with TRBJ1-1; D call uncertain. Trimming removed 1 base at V and 11 bases at J, with 17 bases between. This CDR3 comprises 13 residues. Germline V gene lookup returns CDR1 SQVTM and CDR2 ANQGSEA. The CDR3 reads CSVEGRDPYMAFF. The DNA for the CDR3 is TGCAGCGTTGAAGGTCGAGACCCTTACATGGCTTTCTTT.

This rearrangement joins TRBV6-5 to TRBJ1-5; D is perhaps TRBD1 (5 bases). V dropped 0 bases and J dropped 9 bases, with 9 bases sitting between them. Germline CDR1 is MNHEY and CDR2 is SVGAGI. The CDR3 covers 13 residues. CDR3: CASSYSGDPPQHF. The CDR3 DNA reads TGTGCCAGCAGTTACTCGGGGGATCCGCCCCAGCATTTT.

The table lists this clonotype with many counts. The V gene is TRBV7-9, the J gene TRBJ2-7; TRBD1 aligns across 7 bases. V lost 7 bases, J lost 3 bases, and 9 bases stayed unmatched. The CDR3 is made up of 14 amino acids. The germline V gene has CDR1 SEHNR and CDR2 FQNEAQ (reference sequence). The CDR3 DNA follows: TGTGCCAGCACCACCGACAGGGACGACTACGAGCAGTACTTC. Amino acids: CASTTDRDDYEQYF.

The chain couples TRBV6-5 to TRBJ2-7, with 8 bases identical to TRBD1. The CDR3 loop spans 16 amino acids. From germline, CDR1 is MNHEY and CDR2 SVGAGI. V lost 0 bases and J lost 1; bases outside the gene matches: 5. The CDR3 sequence: CASSYSVGQDSYEQYF. CDR3 DNA sequence: TGTGCCAGCAGTTACTCGGTGGGACAGGATTCCTACGAGCAGTACTTC.

This clonotype was seen a handful of times. The genes are TRBV4-3 and TRBJ2-7; 8 bases agree with TRBD2. There are 16 residues in the CDR3. The V and J ends lost 3 bases and 4 bases, in that order; junction bases with no gene match: 11. In germline, CDR1 is LGHNA, CDR2 YSLEER. CDR3 bases: TGCGCCAGCAGCCAGGCTGCGCGGGGGGCCCCGTACGAGCAGTACTTC. Translated, it gives CASSQAARGAPYEQYF.

This rearrangement joins TRBV24-1 to TRBJ2-1; D gene unclear. V shed 5 bases and J shed 9 bases, with 10 bases lying between them. This CDR3 has 12 amino acids. In germline, CDR1 is KGHDR, CDR2 SFDVKD. CDR3 amino acids: CATSAPMGEQFF. The CDR3 DNA follows: TGTGCCACCAGTGCTCCAATGGGTGAGCAGTTCTTC.

This clonotype was detected once. The rearrangement joins TRBV5-1 to TRBJ1-1; D is uncertain. Germline-derived CDR1 and CDR2 are SGHRS and YFSETQ. This CDR3 has 13 residues. The germline V and J ends were trimmed by 4 bases and 4 bases, with 11 bases remaining between them. The CDR3 coding sequence is TGCGCCAGCAGCACTGACGGGGTCACTGAAGCTTTCTTT. It codes for CASSTDGVTEAFF. Variable domain in full (rest from reference TRBV5-1 and TRBJ1-1): KAGVTQTPRYLIKTRGQQVTLSCSPISGHRSVSWYQQTPGQGLQFLFEYFSETQRNKGNFPGRFSGRQFSNSRSEMNVSTLELGDSALYLCASSTDGVTEAFFGQGTRLTVV.